The clone carrying this T cell receptor beta chain was detected many times. The data are from a study of human T cells and chemical hapten exposure. The sample's time point: patch test 2, 6 weeks after DPC sensitization. As to treatment: therapeutic diphenylcyclopropenone sensitization with weekly scalp DPC. Germline loops: CDR1 SGHVS, CDR2 FNYEAQ. This CDR3 has 18 residues. Unmatched junction bases numbered 7, after V lost 0 bases and J lost 0 bases. TCRdb reprocessed the RACE reads with MiXCR, giving one entry per CDR3 protein. The sample comprises some 80,000 distinct CDR3 sequences, 11% of which are singletons, and approximately 1.4% rests with the top ten.

This TCR came from a man aged 18-30 years with alopecia areata. Some clones in this sample may be carry-over from other donors' samples. The gene calls are TRBV7-6 and TRBJ1-4, with 7 bases aligning to TRBD1. Material: whole blood, obtained in connection with sensitization to the hapten diphenylcyclopropenone (DPC). CDR3 nucleotides: TGTGCCAGCAGCTTAGCCCCCGTGACAGGGCCAACTAATGAAAAACTGTTTTTT. This sequence encodes CASSLAPVTGPTNEKLFF.